Listed below are T cell receptor beta chains from one sample, sequenced in a study of blood T cells in healthy people across ages. A single record per CDR3 protein comes from TCRdb applying MiXCR to the 5' RACE reads. The repertoire consists of approximately 800,000 distinct CDR3 sequences, with around 50% occurring once and the leading ten covering 15% to 20%. Sequenced material: blood. These receptors were taken from a man older than 75 in good health. Each CDR3 is given with its conserved first and last residue. D genes are given only for firm matches. Size is stated for part of the rows, as once, few or many counts, or as a class when the clone is expanded.

CDR3 protein | J gene | clone size | V gene | D gene
CASSASGEETQYF | TRBJ2-5 | few | TRBV6-5 | TRBD2
CASSLDRGEQFF | TRBJ2-1 | many | TRBV5-1 | NA
CASSHGRAGALGEQFF | TRBJ2-1 | NA | TRBV3-1 | NA
CASSRKQGAGTDTQYF | TRBJ2-3 | NA | TRBV7-2 | TRBD1
CASSDGAEAFF | TRBJ1-1 | NA | TRBV5-1 | NA
CASSRQEGADTQYF | TRBJ2-3 | NA | TRBV5-1 | NA
CSVIAWEETQYF | TRBJ2-5 | NA | TRBV29-1 | NA
CASSLGTSGGSYEQYF | TRBJ2-7 | NA | TRBV12-3/TRBV12-4 | NA
CASNSPGLMTQYF | TRBJ2-3 | NA | TRBV12-3/TRBV12-4 | NA
CAISERQANTEAFF | TRBJ1-1 | NA | TRBV10-3 | NA
CASTWKRTYGYTF | TRBJ1-2 | once | TRBV13 | NA
CASSPIKGVGSTDTQYF | TRBJ2-3 | NA | TRBV7-9 | NA
CASSSPLGGATNEKLFF | TRBJ1-4 | NA | TRBV12-3/TRBV12-4 | NA
CASSLEAPNSPLHF | TRBJ1-6 | NA | TRBV5-1 | NA
CASSRSANTEAFF | TRBJ1-1 | NA | TRBV6-5 | NA
CASSLEWVSSYNEQFF | TRBJ2-1 | NA | TRBV5-1 | NA
CSAPGFGRGEDTQYF | TRBJ2-3 | once | TRBV20-1 | TRBD2
CSARGVAGEKLFF | TRBJ1-4 | few | TRBV20-1 | NA
CASSPQLGYGYEQYF | TRBJ2-7 | NA | TRBV7-6 | NA
CSASPVQGDAQYF | TRBJ2-3 | few | TRBV29-1 | TRBD1
CATSSLLSGGEETQYF | TRBJ2-5 | NA | TRBV15 | TRBD2
CASSPAGAGTGELFF | TRBJ2-2 | NA | TRBV12-3/TRBV12-4 | TRBD2
CSVDTDTFWTDTQYF | TRBJ2-3 | many | TRBV29-1 | NA
CASSLASGRFNEQFF | TRBJ2-1 | few | TRBV7-2 | TRBD2
CSARANRDRAYEQYF | TRBJ2-7 | few | TRBV20-1 | TRBD1
CSASGPRGIQETQYF | TRBJ2-5 | NA | TRBV20-1 | NA
CASSPSRTSGIKFF | TRBJ2-1 | few | TRBV4-3 | TRBD2
CASSQVPTGGADGYTF | TRBJ1-2 | NA | TRBV3-1 | TRBD1
CASSQQQGYEQYF | TRBJ2-7 | NA | TRBV4-3 | TRBD1
CASSYPGVTSSYNEQFF | TRBJ2-1 | few | TRBV6-6 | NA
CASSSGQGRLDTQYF | TRBJ2-3 | NA | TRBV11-3 | TRBD1
CASSLSASGGGEQFF | TRBJ2-1 | NA | TRBV7-7 | NA
CASSQGWVSENTIYF | TRBJ1-3 | few | TRBV4-3 | NA
CSARERQGRIPDTQYF | TRBJ2-3 | few | TRBV20-1 | NA
CASSEGLAGVETQYF | TRBJ2-5 | NA | TRBV12-3/TRBV12-4 | TRBD2